A selection of T cell receptor beta chains follows, all from one sample in a study of cytomegalovirus exposure and HLA in healthy donors. The repertoire was sequenced with immunoSEQ multiplex PCR; TCRdb's copy has only in-frame clones and lacks some. The sample yields 150,000 or so clones, 80% seen once. Source material: PBMCs. These receptors originate from a woman between 40 and 50 years old in good health and CMV-seropositive. Both conserved end residues are part of each CDR3. Expanded clones are given a class, and other clones once, few, many or no size at all.

NA	TRBV2	15	TRBJ2-7	CASIPANRGIGEQYF
NA	TRBV6-5	15	TRBJ2-7	CASSYSGGAGAEQYF
NA	TRBV15	16	TRBJ2-7	CATSRDQLAVGYEQYF
NA	TRBV7-9	14	TRBJ1-1	CASSERQGNTEAFF
NA	TRBV19	15	TRBJ2-5	CASRPTSRKAETQYF
once	TRBV2	13	TRBJ2-1	CASSLTAPHEQFF
NA	TRBV5-4	17	TRBJ1-2	CASSPATSGTELYGYTF
NA	TRBV28	16	TRBJ2-2	CASSFNSGEGGGELFF
once	TRBV9	14	TRBJ2-7	CASSVGPQGGEQYF
NA	TRBV6-5	14	TRBJ1-2	CASSYSVSDYGYTF
NA	TRBV19	19	TRBJ2-3	CASSLAGTSGSYFTDTQYF
few	TRBV19	17	TRBJ2-3	CASSSPTGTGAADTQYF
NA	TRBV27	16	TRBJ2-7	CASRPVEGGSPEEQYF
NA	TRBV7-9	14	TRBJ1-1	CASSLGTVNTEAFF
NA	TRBV11-3	14	TRBJ2-1	CASSLDGSGSSQFF
NA	TRBV11-3	14	TRBJ2-2	CASSLAGGAGELFF
few	TRBV11-2	14	TRBJ1-4	CASKGQGIGEKLFF
NA	TRBV19	15	TRBJ1-3	CASSITGAGENTIYF
NA	TRBV19	14	TRBJ1-2	CASAGTGDGYGYTF
NA	TRBV10-3	14	TRBJ2-3	CAISDGRDTDTQYF
NA	TRBV5-4	14	TRBJ2-7	CASSLGDRDYEQYF
NA	TRBV7-8	15	TRBJ2-1	CASSPRPGGYNEQFF
NA	TRBV5-5	14	TRBJ2-1	CASSLAGVWNEQFF
once	TRBV5-1	13	TRBJ2-1	CASSLTFLAGSFF
NA	TRBV6-6	15	TRBJ2-1	CASSHTSGRPYEQFF
NA	TRBV6-5	12	TRBJ1-5	CASSYSSQPQHF
NA	TRBV10-3	14	TRBJ2-7	CAISDQGASYEQYF
few	TRBV5-6	15	TRBJ1-5	CASSLFSGGNQPQHF
NA	TRBV5-4	11	TRBJ2-3	CASSLADTQYF
NA	TRBV14	15	TRBJ2-1	CASSLSGGRYNEQFF
once	TRBV28	12	TRBJ2-1	CASSLAYNEQFF
NA	TRBV5-4	16	TRBJ2-7	CASSPGLAGGWGEQYF
NA	TRBV29-1	14	TRBJ1-1	CSVEVAGSNTEAFF
NA	TRBV25-1	15	TRBJ2-7	CASSESWREVYEQYF
NA	TRBV7-8	17	TRBJ2-7	CASSLAPKTSGIYEQYF
NA	TRBV25-1	14	TRBJ2-5	CASSPGAGEETQYF
few	TRBV9	14	TRBJ2-2	CASSVVQNTGELFF
NA	TRBV2	12	TRBJ2-7	CASRTSGYEQYF
NA	TRBV7-3	16	TRBJ2-3	CASSASGTSGEDTQYF
NA	TRBV7-8	15	TRBJ1-1	CASSMTGAVNTEAFF
NA	TRBV4-2	15	TRBJ1-2	CASSQLQDRNYGYTF
few	TRBV28	15	TRBJ1-5	CASRPTGTGNQPQHF
few	TRBV6-6	14	TRBJ2-1	CASSLPGSYNEQFF
NA	TRBV19	16	TRBJ2-6	CASRQGTYSGANVLTF
NA	TRBV7-8	17	TRBJ2-1	CASSFPLGTESYNEQFF
NA	TRBV10-2	15	TRBJ1-6	CASSESWTGVSPLHF
NA	TRBV7-7	16	TRBJ2-5	CASSPGTRKPLETQYF
NA	TRBV18	12	TRBJ2-1	CASSFLGHEQFF
NA	TRBV2	14	TRBJ2-7	CASSVWLAGNEQYF
NA	TRBV27	13	TRBJ1-2	CASSPQGRTGYTF
NA	TRBV7-9	14	TRBJ2-1	CASSFGGLAGEQFF
NA	TRBV27	14	TRBJ2-5	CASSITGGQETQYF